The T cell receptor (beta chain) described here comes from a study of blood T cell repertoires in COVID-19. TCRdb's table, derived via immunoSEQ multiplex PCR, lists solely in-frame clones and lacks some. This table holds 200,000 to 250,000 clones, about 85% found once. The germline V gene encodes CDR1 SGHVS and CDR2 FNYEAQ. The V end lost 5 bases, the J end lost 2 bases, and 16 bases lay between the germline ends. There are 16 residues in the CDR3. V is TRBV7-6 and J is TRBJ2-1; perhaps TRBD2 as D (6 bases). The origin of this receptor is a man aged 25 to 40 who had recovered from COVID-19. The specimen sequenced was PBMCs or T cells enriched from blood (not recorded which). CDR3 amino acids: CASSPRGGVTYNEQFF. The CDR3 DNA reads TGTGCCAGCAGCCCACGGGGCGGGGTCACCTACAATGAGCAGTTCTTC.